This T cell receptor (beta chain) originates from a study of T cell responses to AZD1222 COVID-19 vaccine. About this clone: Its target is unknown.

Trimming removed 5 bases at V and 4 bases at J, with 14 bases between. The CDR3 sequence is 15 residues long. The germline V gene encodes CDR1 SGHTA and CDR2 FQGNSA. Sequencing used immunoSEQ multiplex PCR; TCRdb keeps in-frame clones, though not all of them. The sample consists of 75,000 to 95,000 clones, about 88% of them appearing once. Study-wide results and limits: Spike-specific TCR breadth and depth were elevated following two AZD1222 doses. The number of AZD1222 recipients seropositive at baseline was only five or six. Repertoires were obtained solely post-peak T cell response.

The sample consisted of peripheral blood, taken on day 0 of AZD1222 vaccination. The chain links TRBV7-2 to TRBJ2-2, with D hard to call. The clonotype originates from an adult in good health. CDR3 coding DNA: TGTGCCAGCAGCCCCAAACGGGTAGTCACCGGGGAGCTGTTTTTT. It yields the protein CASSPKRVVTGELFF.